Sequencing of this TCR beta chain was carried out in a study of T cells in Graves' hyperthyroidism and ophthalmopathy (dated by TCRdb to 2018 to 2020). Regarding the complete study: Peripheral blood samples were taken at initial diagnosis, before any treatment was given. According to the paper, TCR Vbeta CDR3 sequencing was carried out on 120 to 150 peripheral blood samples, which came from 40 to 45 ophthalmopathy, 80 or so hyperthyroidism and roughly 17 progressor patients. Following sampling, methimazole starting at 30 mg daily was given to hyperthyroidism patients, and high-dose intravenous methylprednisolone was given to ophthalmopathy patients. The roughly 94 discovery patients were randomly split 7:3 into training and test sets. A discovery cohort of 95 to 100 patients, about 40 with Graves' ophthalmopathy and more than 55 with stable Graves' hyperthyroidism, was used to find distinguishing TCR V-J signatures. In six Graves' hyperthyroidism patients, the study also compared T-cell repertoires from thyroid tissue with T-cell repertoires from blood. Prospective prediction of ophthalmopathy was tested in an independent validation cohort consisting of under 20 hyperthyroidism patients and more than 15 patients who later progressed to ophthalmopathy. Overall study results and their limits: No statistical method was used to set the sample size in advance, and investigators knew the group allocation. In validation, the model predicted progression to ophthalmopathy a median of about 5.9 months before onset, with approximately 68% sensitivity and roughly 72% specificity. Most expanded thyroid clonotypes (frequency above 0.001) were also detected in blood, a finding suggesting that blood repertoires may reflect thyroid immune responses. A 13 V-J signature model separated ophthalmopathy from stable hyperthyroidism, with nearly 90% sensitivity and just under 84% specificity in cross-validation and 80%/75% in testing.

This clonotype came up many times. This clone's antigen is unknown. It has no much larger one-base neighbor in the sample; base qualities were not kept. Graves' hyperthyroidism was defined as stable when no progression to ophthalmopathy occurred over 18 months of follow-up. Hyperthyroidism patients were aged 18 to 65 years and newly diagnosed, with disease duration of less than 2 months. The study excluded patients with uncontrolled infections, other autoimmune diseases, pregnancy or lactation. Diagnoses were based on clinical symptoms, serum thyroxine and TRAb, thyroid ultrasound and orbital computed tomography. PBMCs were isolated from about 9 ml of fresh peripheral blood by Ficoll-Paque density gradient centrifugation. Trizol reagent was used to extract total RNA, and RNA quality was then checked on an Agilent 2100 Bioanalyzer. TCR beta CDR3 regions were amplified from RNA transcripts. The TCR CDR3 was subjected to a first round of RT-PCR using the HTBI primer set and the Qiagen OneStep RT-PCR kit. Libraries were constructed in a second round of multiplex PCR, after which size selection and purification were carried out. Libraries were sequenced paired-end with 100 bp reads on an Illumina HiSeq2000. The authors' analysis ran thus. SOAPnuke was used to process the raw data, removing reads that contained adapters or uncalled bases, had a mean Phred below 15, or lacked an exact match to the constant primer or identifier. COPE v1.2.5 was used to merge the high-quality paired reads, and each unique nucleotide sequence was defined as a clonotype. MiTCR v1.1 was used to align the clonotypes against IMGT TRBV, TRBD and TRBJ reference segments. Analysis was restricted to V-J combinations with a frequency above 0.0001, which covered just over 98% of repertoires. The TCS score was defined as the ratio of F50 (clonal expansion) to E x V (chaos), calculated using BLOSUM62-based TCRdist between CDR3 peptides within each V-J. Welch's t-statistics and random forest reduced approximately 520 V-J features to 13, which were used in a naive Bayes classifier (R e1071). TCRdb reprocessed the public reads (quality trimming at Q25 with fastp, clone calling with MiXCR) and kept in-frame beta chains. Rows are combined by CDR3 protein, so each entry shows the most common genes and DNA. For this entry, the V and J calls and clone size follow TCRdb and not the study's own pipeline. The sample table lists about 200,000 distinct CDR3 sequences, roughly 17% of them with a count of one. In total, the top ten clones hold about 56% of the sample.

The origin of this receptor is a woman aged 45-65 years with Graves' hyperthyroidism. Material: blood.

The CDR3 corresponds to CASNRGTNQPQHF. DNA sequence: TGTGCCAGCAACAGGGGAACCAATCAGCCCCAGCATTTT. The chain is encoded by TRBV6-1 joined to TRBJ1-5; the junction holds 7 bases that match TRBD1. Taken from the germline V gene, the CDR1 and CDR2 loops are MNHNS and SASEGT. V is pruned by 7 bases and J by 3 bases, leaving 3 bases of the junction without a gene match. Spanning cysteine to phenylalanine, the CDR3 consists of 13 amino acids. Here the CDR3 DNA is all that survives: 39 bases in frame from base 1.